This T cell receptor (beta chain) was recorded in a study of T cell responses to AZD1222 COVID-19 vaccine. Sequencing was performed with immunoSEQ multiplex PCR; in TCRdb, only in-frame clones are kept and a portion is missing. The profile covers around 160,000 clones, with roughly 89% appearing a single time and 5.2% taken by the ten largest. Study-level results: Spike regions recognized by vaccine-associated CD4 TCRs spanned the protein, led by 160-218 and 743-854. Clonal diversity was possibly underestimated, and white British individuals and females predominated among donors. Repertoires in all cases were sampled only once the peak T cell response had passed. Unmutated variant regions are reportedly targeted by nearly half of spike-specific TCRs.

Trimming stripped 3 bases from V and 2 bases from J, with 7 bases between. The germline V gene has CDR1 KGHSH and CDR2 LQKENI. The CDR3 extends over 14 amino acids. Comments on this clone: Antigen specificity is unknown.

The receptor's source is an adult in good health. The chain is built from TRBV18 and TRBJ2-2, with D unresolved. Sequenced here: peripheral blood, sampled on day 0 of AZD1222 vaccination. CDR3 DNA sequence: TGTGCCAGCTCACCTACCCTTAACACCGGGGAGCTGTTTTTT. Translating gives CASSPTLNTGELFF.